These 23 T cell receptor beta chains originate from one sample sequenced in a study of metastatic and nonmetastatic thyroid tumors. Via MiXCR, TCRdb re-called the PCR reads. The table shows 13,000 to 15,000 clones, with almost 30% occurring only once. Among the patients, none had received any treatment before thyroid surgery. Sequencing was performed on blood. These receptors were obtained from a female donor with papillary thyroid cancer or a benign thyroid nodule (not recorded which). Some clones in this sample may be carry-over from other donors' samples.

This clone was detected a few times. CDR3 sequence: CASSIAGNEQFF. The CDR3, as DNA: TGTGCCAGTAGTATTGCGGGTAATGAGCAGTTCTTC. V is TRBV19 and J is TRBJ2-1, with a tentative D call TRBD2 (5 bases). Germline V gene sequence: CDR1 LNHDA, CDR2 SQIVND (reference sequence). The CDR3 sequence is 12 residues long. V was trimmed by 3 bases and J by 7 bases, leaving 7 bases between them.

This clone counts as medium-sized. The chain recombines TRBV19 with TRBJ1-3; TRBD1 is a possible D gene (6 bases). The V and J ends lost 7 bases and 0 bases respectively, with 13 bases between them. In germline, CDR1 is LNHDA, CDR2 SQIVND (reference sequence). CDR3 length equals 15 residues. DNA of the CDR3: TGTGCCAGTACGCGGACAGTTACCTCTGGAAACACCATATATTTT. Encoded protein: CASTRTVTSGNTIYF.

This chain links TRBV30 with TRBJ2-2; 9 bases line up with TRBD2. There are 16 residues in the CDR3. CDR1 is GTSNPN, CDR2 SVGIG, per germline (reference sequence). Trimming removed 0 bases from V and 7 bases from J; junction bases left unmatched: 9. This CDR3 is CAWSVQAGGTGGELFF. CDR3 nucleotide sequence: TGTGCCTGGAGTGTACAGGCGGGAGGGACTGGCGGGGAGCTGTTTTTT.

This clone is labeled medium-sized. The chain recombines TRBV13 with TRBJ1-1; TRBD1 matches 9 bases. Trimming removed 5 bases from V and 5 bases from J; junction bases left unmatched: 6. The CDR3 loop spans 14 amino acids. Per germline, CDR1 PRHDT and CDR2 FYEKMQ (reference sequence). The CDR3 reads CASSLRQGGTEAFF. CDR3 nucleotide sequence: TGTGCCAGCAGCCTGAGACAGGGGGGAACTGAAGCTTTCTTT.

This clone was observed a single time. The V gene is TRBV7-2, the J gene TRBJ2-5; D might be TRBD1 (7 bases). Germline V gene lookup returns CDR1 SGHTA and CDR2 FQGNSA. The CDR3 runs 14 residues. Trimming took 4 bases from V and 5 from J, leaving 14 bases between them. The CDR3 spells CASSSGGPRETQYF. CDR3 bases: TGTGCCAGCAGCTCAGGGGGGCCCCGGGAGACCCAGTACTTC.

This clone is deemed medium-sized. The chain carries TRBV6-5 and TRBJ1-6; D may be TRBD1 (5 bases). CDR1 and CDR2 from the germline V gene are MNHEY and SVGAGI. The CDR3 consists of 19 residues. Trimming cost V 6 bases and J 0 bases, with 21 bases left between them. The CDR3 loop reads CASRGATEYDFSYNSPLHF. CDR3 DNA: TGTGCCAGCAGAGGGGCGACAGAGTATGATTTCTCCTATAATTCACCCCTCCACTTT.

Ten or more counts support this clone. The chain carries TRBV18 and TRBJ1-1; D gene ambiguous. CDR1 KGHSH and CDR2 LQKENI come from the germline V gene. V was shortened by 6 bases and J by 2 bases, with 4 bases between the two germline ends. This CDR3 is built from 11 residues. The CDR3 sequence is CASSINTEAFF. In nucleotides, the CDR3 is TGTGCCAGCTCTATAAACACTGAAGCTTTCTTT.

This clone counts as medium-sized (0.01 to 0.1%). The rearrangement joins TRBV20-1 to TRBJ1-1, with a possible D match to TRBD1 (5 bases). V was clipped by 3 bases and J by 3 bases, with 14 bases between them. The germline V gene has CDR1 DFQATT and CDR2 SNEGSKA (reference sequence). The CDR3 spans 14 residues. The CDR3 region is CSARSGRAHTEAFF. The CDR3 nucleotides read TGCAGTGCTAGGTCGGGCAGGGCTCACACTGAAGCTTTCTTT.

By share, this clone ranks as medium-sized (0.01 to 0.1%). The rearrangement uses TRBV11-2 and TRBJ2-7, with D unclear. V shed 3 bases and J shed 2 bases, with 2 bases lying between them. Germline V gene lookup returns CDR1 SGHAT and CDR2 FQNNGV. This CDR3 has 11 residues. CDR3 region: CASSFTYEQYF. The CDR3 DNA is TGTGCCAGCAGCTTCACCTACGAGCAGTACTTC.

Of note for this clone: A junction boundary mismatches the germline segment, possibly from a read error. J is TRBJ2-2 and V is TRBV5-1; D possibly uses TRBD1 or TRBD2 (5 bases each). The CDR3 runs to 20 residues. Per germline, CDR1 SGHRS and CDR2 YFSETQ. The CDR3 sequence: CASAFRGWRPGLTHTGELCF. DNA of the CDR3: TGCGCCAGCGCCTTTAGGGGCTGGAGGCCTGGCTTAACGCACACCGGGGAGCTGTGTTTT.

This chain links TRBV6-2 or TRBV6-3 with TRBJ2-2, with 13 positions matching TRBD2. V gave up 4 bases and J gave up 2 bases; unmatched junction bases: 13. Germline CDR1 is MNHEY and CDR2 is SVGEGT. The CDR3 length is 20 residues. CDR3 nucleotides: TGTGCCAGCAGTTCCTATGGACTAGCGGGGGAGAAAGATAACACCGGGGAGCTGTTTTTT. Translated, it gives CASSSYGLAGEKDNTGELFF.

This clone is judged medium-sized. The rearrangement uses TRBV6-2 or TRBV6-3 and TRBJ1-2; no clear D gene. Trimming removed 5 bases at V and 1 base at J, with 5 bases between. The CDR3 sequence is 12 residues long. CDR1 and CDR2 from the germline V gene are MNHEY and SVGEGT. CDR3 nucleotides: TGTGCCAGCAGTAATCATAACTATGGCTACACCTTC. This sequence encodes CASSNHNYGYTF.

In its sample, this clone is medium-sized. The chain's CDR3 is CASSLLAGDREQFF. The DNA for the CDR3 is TGTGCCAGCAGCTTACTAGCGGGAGACAGGGAGCAGTTCTTC. The J gene is TRBJ2-1, the V gene TRBV7-9; 10 bases match TRBD2. The J segment lost 10 bases and the V segment lost 2 bases, leaving 5 bases of the junction unmatched. Per the germline V gene, CDR1 is SEHNR and CDR2 is FQNEAQ (reference sequence). This CDR3 comprises 14 residues.

This clone qualifies as medium-sized. V gene TRBV4-2 combines with J gene TRBJ2-7; D is unresolved. In germline, CDR1 is LGHNA, CDR2 YNFKEQ. This CDR3 is 15 amino acids long. V lost 5 bases to trimming and J lost 1 base, with 15 bases between them. The CDR3 nucleotides read TGTGCCAGCAGCGACCTGGGCCTTGGTTCCTACGAGCAGTACTTC. It specifies CASSDLGLGSYEQYF.

This clone was observed a few times. V is TRBV19 and J is TRBJ1-4, with 10 bases lining up with TRBD1. The CDR3 loop spans 15 amino acids. CDR1 LNHDA and CDR2 SQIVND come from the germline V gene (reference sequence). V lost 10 bases to trimming and J lost 8 bases; unmatched junction nucleotides: 13. The CDR3: CATRDRGIKEEKLFF. The CDR3 nucleotides are TGTGCCACCCGGGACAGGGGAATTAAAGAGGAAAAACTGTTTTTT.

This clone was counted between two and nine times. The chain employs TRBV19 and TRBJ1-2; 8 bases are a match to TRBD1. The CDR3 extends over 15 amino acids. In germline, CDR1 is LNHDA, CDR2 SQIVND (reference sequence). V lost 0 bases, J lost 5 bases, and 5 bases stayed unmatched. CDR3 sequence: CASSIDPTGVYGYTF. CDR3 nucleotides: TGTGCCAGTAGTATAGATCCGACAGGGGTGTATGGCTACACCTTC.

This clone came up many times. The chain has TRBV6-5 and TRBJ1-3, with D perhaps TRBD1 (6 bases). With 2 bases removed from V and 0 bases from J, the gap between germline ends came to 14 bases. CDR3 length equals 17 residues. Germline values: CDR1 MNHEY, CDR2 SVGAGI. CDR3 sequence reads: CASSYRGGGRSGNTIYF. Written as DNA, the CDR3 is TGTGCCAGCAGTTACCGCGGGGGGGGGCGCTCTGGAAACACCATATATTTT.

This clone was recorded many times. The V and J genes are TRBV5-6 and TRBJ2-7; TRBD1 matches 10 bases. This CDR3 spans 14 amino acids. With 4 bases clipped from V and 5 bases from J, the junction kept 6 bases outside the gene matches. Germline V lookup: CDR1 SGHDT, CDR2 YYEEEE. This CDR3 reads CASSPDRGRDEQYF. CDR3 coding DNA: TGTGCCAGCAGCCCGGACAGGGGGAGGGACGAGCAGTACTTC.

This clone was observed many times. The rearrangement links TRBV3-1 to TRBJ2-1, with D possibly TRBD1 on 5 matching bases. Per germline, CDR1 LGHDT and CDR2 YNNKEL (reference sequence). This CDR3 is 15 amino acids long. Trimming stripped 6 bases from V and 1 base from J, with 13 bases between. This CDR3 reads CASSRNQGSYNEQFF. As DNA, the CDR3 is TGTGCCAGCAGTAGAAACCAGGGTTCCTACAATGAGCAGTTCTTC.

The rearrangement joins TRBV2 to TRBJ2-7; tentatively, D is TRBD1 (6 bases). The CDR3 runs to 13 residues. CDR1 SNHLY and CDR2 FYNNEI come from the germline V gene. V was shortened by 3 bases and J by 5 bases, with 11 bases between the two germline ends. The CDR3 nucleotides read TGTGCCAGCAGTGACAGGGGTTGGGACGAGCAGTACTTC. It specifies CASSDRGWDEQYF. Based on the CDR3 plus reference TRBV2 and TRBJ2-7, the full variable domain is EPEVTQTPSHQVTQMGQEVILRCVPISNHLYFYWYRQILGQKVEFLVSFYNNEISEKSEIFDDQFSVERPDGSNFTLKIRSTKLEDSAMYFCASSDRGWDEQYFGPGTRLTVT.

By share, this clone ranks as medium-sized (0.01 to 0.1%). CDR3 sequence: CASSFGTGEQYF. The CDR3 bases are TGTGCCAGCAGCTTCGGGACCGGTGAGCAGTACTTC. The rearrangement links TRBV7-2 to TRBJ2-7; D tentatively fits TRBD1 or TRBD2 (5 bases each). There are 12 residues in the CDR3. Deletions cut 3 bases from V and 7 bases from J, with 10 bases between. CDR1 is SGHTA, CDR2 FQGNSA, per germline.

The chain couples TRBV24-1 to TRBJ2-2; no reliable D call. CDR1 and CDR2 from the germline V gene are KGHDR and SFDVKD. Trimming cost V 3 bases and J 0 bases, with 13 bases left between them. The CDR3 contains 17 residues. CDR3 sequence reads: CATSDPGGMANTGELFF. The CDR3 nucleotides read TGTGCCACCAGTGATCCTGGTGGGATGGCGAACACCGGGGAGCTGTTTTTT.

This clone was seen only once. The gene calls are TRBV7-2 and TRBJ2-5, with D unclear. The germline V gene encodes CDR1 SGHTA and CDR2 FQGNSA. The CDR3 consists of 16 residues. The ends were cut back, 1 base at V and 6 bases at J, with 18 bases in the middle. In nucleotides, the CDR3 is TGTGCCAGCAGCTTAGGGCTGTCAAGACGATATCAGACCCAGTACTTC. Encoded protein: CASSLGLSRRYQTQYF.